Listed below are T cell receptor beta chains from one sample, sequenced in a study of PD-1 blockade in mismatch repair-deficient tumors. Sequencing used immunoSEQ multiplex PCR; TCRdb keeps in-frame clones, though not all of them. The repertoire holds about 14,000 clones, under 90% seen once, with 20% to 25% in the top ten. These TCRs' antigens remain unknown. This material consisted of cells cultured in vitro, taken from a patient treated with pembrolizumab. These receptors all come from an adult with mismatch repair-deficient cancer. Each CDR3 is given with its conserved first and last residue. The D gene is left open where the match is weak. Clone size is given for some rows only: seen once, a few or many times, or a class if the clone is expanded.

cdr3_nt cdr3_aa clone_size j_call d_call v_call
TGCGCCAGCAGCTTGACCGCGGAGAATGAAAAACTGTTTTTT CASSLTAENEKLFF NA TRBJ1-4 NA TRBV5-1
TGTGCCAGCAGCCTACCACAGGGGGGAGATGAAAAACTGTTTTTT CASSLPQGGDEKLFF NA TRBJ1-4 TRBD1 TRBV5-4
TGTGCCAGCAGTTTACGAGGGGTAACTTATGGCTACACCTTC CASSLRGVTYGYTF NA TRBJ1-2 NA TRBV28
TGTGCCAGCAGTTTGCGGGGAGTGAGTGAAAAACTGTTTTTT CASSLRGVSEKLFF NA TRBJ1-4 NA TRBV28
TGCGCCAGCAGCTTGGGCGGGACAATAAACTATGGCTACACCTTC CASSLGGTINYGYTF NA TRBJ1-2 NA TRBV5-1
TGTGCCAGCAGCTTAGCTTCGGGACAGGGTTTCTATGGCTACACCTTC CASSLASGQGFYGYTF NA TRBJ1-2 TRBD1 TRBV13
TGTGCCAGCAGACGACAGGGCTACGAGCAGTACTTC CASRRQGYEQYF NA TRBJ2-7 TRBD1 TRBV6-1
TGCAGCGTTGGGGGGCCGGACATCGGCAAGTTAAGGGACACCGGGGAGCTGTTTTTT CSVGGPDIGKLRDTGELFF NA TRBJ2-2 NA TRBV29-1
TGCGCCAGCAGCATCGGACAGGGGGACTACGAGCAGTACTTC CASSIGQGDYEQYF NA TRBJ2-7 TRBD1 TRBV4-1
TGTGCCAGCAGCCTTGGGACGGGCTCTGGAAACACCATATATTTT CASSLGTGSGNTIYF NA TRBJ1-3 NA TRBV11-2
TGTGCCAGCAGCGTAGGGACCCGGAGGCAGTCCGGTTTCTATGGCTACACCTTC CASSVGTRRQSGFYGYTF NA TRBJ1-2 NA TRBV9
TGTGCCAGTTACCCTGGCGGGAGAACAGGGTATGAGCAGTTCTTC CASYPGGRTGYEQFF NA TRBJ2-1 NA TRBV18
TGTGCCAGCAGTCGGGATGATAGCAATCAGCCCCAGCATTTT CASSRDDSNQPQHF NA TRBJ1-5 NA TRBV28
TGTGCCAGCAGTTTTGCGGCTAACTATGGCTACACCTTC CASSFAANYGYTF NA TRBJ1-2 NA TRBV27
TGTGCCAGCAGCCCAGGGGAGGCGAACACCGGGGAGCTGTTTTTT CASSPGEANTGELFF NA TRBJ2-2 NA TRBV7-9
TGCGCCAGCAGCCAAGTGAGCGGGAGCGAGCAGTACTTC CASSQVSGSEQYF NA TRBJ2-7 TRBD2 TRBV4-1
TGTGCCAGCAGCGCGGGGGGCCTCGGGTCGGGTTTCACTGAAGCTTTCTTT CASSAGGLGSGFTEAFF NA TRBJ1-1 NA TRBV9
TGTGCCAGCAGCTTATCGTCAGGGGCTTACGAGCAGTACTTC CASSLSSGAYEQYF NA TRBJ2-7 NA TRBV7-9
TGTGCCAGCAGTGACTCAGACTACGAGCAGTACTTC CASSDSDYEQYF NA TRBJ2-7 NA TRBV6-4
TGTGCCAGCAGCCGCCCTGGGCCAGATACGCAGTATTTT CASSRPGPDTQYF NA TRBJ2-3 NA TRBV6-5
TGTGCCTGGAGTGCCCGGGGGGCCGGGGAGACCCAGTACTTC CAWSARGAGETQYF once TRBJ2-5 NA TRBV30
TGTGCCAGCAGCCCTCGAGGGGGACACCCCTACGAGCAGTACTTC CASSPRGGHPYEQYF NA TRBJ2-7 NA TRBV13
TGTGCCAGCAGTCCTCAGGGGGCTATGCGGGAACTGTTTTTT CASSPQGAMRELFF once TRBJ1-4 TRBD1 TRBV27
TGTGCCAGCACCGGACAGGGGAGCTCCTACGAGCAGTACTTC CASTGQGSSYEQYF NA TRBJ2-7 TRBD1 TRBV2
TGTGCCAGCAGCTTGGCTCGGACAGGAAAAGAGACCCAGTACTTC CASSLARTGKETQYF once TRBJ2-5 TRBD1 TRBV5-6
TGTGCCTGGGCCGGGACAGGGTTGTACACTGAAGCTTTCTTT CAWAGTGLYTEAFF NA TRBJ1-1 TRBD1 TRBV30
TGTGCCAGCAGTTCTACCGGGACAGGGGGAGGGTATGGCTACACCTTC CASSSTGTGGGYGYTF few TRBJ1-2 TRBD1 TRBV2
TGTGCCAGCAGCCCTGGGACAGGACCCGACTTC CASSPGTGPDF NA TRBJ2-7 TRBD1 TRBV5-8
TGCGCCAGCAGCTTCCTCGGGCGGAAGCAGGACACCGGGGAGCTGTTTTTT CASSFLGRKQDTGELFF NA TRBJ2-2 NA TRBV5-1
TGTGCCAGCAGGGAGACCGGGGAGCTGTTTTTT CASRETGELFF NA TRBJ2-2 NA TRBV2
TGCGCCAGCAGCCTGGGGACAGGGGACGGAGGCTTATGGGAGACCCAGTACTTC CASSLGTGDGGLWETQYF NA TRBJ2-5 TRBD1 TRBV4-1
TGTGCCAGCAGCGACCCGGGACAGGGTGACGGAAGCTATGGCTACACCTTC CASSDPGQGDGSYGYTF NA TRBJ1-2 TRBD1 TRBV7-8
TGTGCCAGCAGCTATGGTAGGAACGAGCAGTACTTC CASSYGRNEQYF NA TRBJ2-7 NA TRBV7-2
TGCGCCAGCAGCCCCGCTGGGGACGGGTCCTACGAGCAGTACTTC CASSPAGDGSYEQYF NA TRBJ2-7 NA TRBV5-1
TGTGCCAGCAGCTCGACCTCAAGCCCGAGCTCCTACAATGAGCAGTTCTTC CASSSTSSPSSYNEQFF once TRBJ2-1 NA TRBV11-2
TGTGCCAGTAGTATCGGCCGGACGAGCGGGGCTTACACAGATACGCAGTATTTT CASSIGRTSGAYTDTQYF NA TRBJ2-3 TRBD2 TRBV19
TGTGCCAGCACCTTAGACAGGGACACTGAAGCTTTCTTT CASTLDRDTEAFF NA TRBJ1-1 TRBD1 TRBV6-5
TGTGCCAGCAGCTTGGACGGCTCCTACGAGCAGTACTTC CASSLDGSYEQYF NA TRBJ2-7 NA TRBV7-2
TGCGCCAGCAGCTTGGGGCGGGGGTCCTACGAGCAGTACTTC CASSLGRGSYEQYF NA TRBJ2-7 TRBD2 TRBV5-1
TGTGCCAGCAGACGCGGCCGGGAGGGCCCAGGTGAGCAGTTCTTC CASRRGREGPGEQFF NA TRBJ2-1 TRBD2 TRBV28
TGTGCCAGCAGCTTAGCTGCTAGCGGTTTGACCTACGAGCAGTACTTC CASSLAASGLTYEQYF few TRBJ2-7 TRBD2 TRBV7-2
TGTGCCAGCAGTGAAGGGGTCGGCAATCAGCCCCAGCATTTT CASSEGVGNQPQHF NA TRBJ1-5 NA TRBV6-1
TGCGCCAGCAGCTTGGGTCCTTCCCCGGGGGAGCAGTACTTC CASSLGPSPGEQYF once TRBJ2-7 NA TRBV5-1